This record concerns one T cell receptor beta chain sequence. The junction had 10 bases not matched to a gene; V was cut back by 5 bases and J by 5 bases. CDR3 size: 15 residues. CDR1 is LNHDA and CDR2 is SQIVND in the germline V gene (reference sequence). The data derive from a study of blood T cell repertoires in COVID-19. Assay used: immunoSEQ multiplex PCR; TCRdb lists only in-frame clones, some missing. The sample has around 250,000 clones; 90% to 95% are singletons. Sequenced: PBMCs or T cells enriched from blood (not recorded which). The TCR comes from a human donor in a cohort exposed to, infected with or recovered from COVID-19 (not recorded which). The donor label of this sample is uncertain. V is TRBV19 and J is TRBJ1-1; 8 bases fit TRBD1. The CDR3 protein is CASSARQGSWTEAFF. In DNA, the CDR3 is TGTGCCAGTAGTGCTCGACAGGGGAGTTGGACTGAAGCTTTCTTT. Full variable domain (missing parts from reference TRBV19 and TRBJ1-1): DGGITQSPKYLFRKEGQNVTLSCEQNLNHDAMYWYRQDPGQGLRLIYYSQIVNDFQKGDIAEGYSVSREKKESFPLTVTSAQKNPTAFYLCASSARQGSWTEAFFGQGTRLTVV.